This record concerns one T cell receptor beta chain sequence. Its antigen is not identified. Germline CDR1 and CDR2: SQVTM and ANQGSEA. With 0 bases removed from V and 4 bases from J, the gap between germline ends came to 9 bases. There are 13 residues in the CDR3. The data were taken from a study of PD-1 blockade in mismatch repair-deficient tumors. About the research overall: Enrolled about 2012-2016, patients had progressing, pretreated mismatch repair-deficient cancers of 12 types. Broader study findings: Tumor-resident clones, often absent from pretreatment blood, expanded after pembrolizumab and then contracted.

PCR or immunohistochemistry showed mismatch repair deficiency in every enrolled patient. TCR sequencing covered a few patients who responded to pembrolizumab. Using immunoSEQ multiplex PCR, the repertoire was profiled, and TCRdb retains in-frame clones only, with some absent. The data contain roughly 130,000 clones, almost 90% of them singletons. The rearrangement uses TRBV29-1 and TRBJ1-1; D perhaps matches TRBD1 (6 bases). This receptor was obtained from an adult with mismatch repair-deficient cancer. This sample comprised peripheral blood, obtained roughly 67 weeks after starting pembrolizumab. The CDR3 DNA sequence: TGCAGCGTTGAAGATAGGGGGGGCACTGAAGCTTTCTTT. As protein: CSVEDRGGTEAFF.